Listed below are T cell receptor beta chains from one sample, sequenced in a study of OX40 agonist ivuxolimab in advanced cancers. Some clones are missing from TCRdb's copy, which holds only in-frame ones; the method was immunoSEQ multiplex PCR. The sample has about 35,000 clones, around 83% seen once. This material consisted of CD4+ or CD8+ T cells sorted from blood, taken in a trial of the OX40 agonist ivuxolimab. The receptors were gathered from an adult with an advanced solid tumor such as melanoma, head and neck, liver or kidney cancer. Both conserved end residues are part of each CDR3. Each record gives: V gene, D gene, clone size, CDR3 length, J gene, CDR3 protein, CDR3 DNA. A D gene is named only where the DNA matches it firmly. Rows may omit the clone size; those that give it use once, few, many or a size class.

>TRBV5-1|TRBD1|medium-sized|16|TRBJ2-5
CASSSGTGGYQETQYF
TGCGCCAGCAGCTCGGGGACAGGGGGGTACCAAGAGACCCAGTACTTC
>TRBV25-1|TRBD2|.|14|TRBJ2-7
CASTSAGGIYEQYF
TGTGCCAGCACCTCGGCGGGGGGGATTTACGAGCAGTACTTC
>TRBV7-6|.|few|13|TRBJ2-7
CASSPQLAGEQYF
TGTGCCAGCAGCCCCCAGCTAGCCGGCGAGCAGTACTTC
>TRBV7-2|.|.|14|TRBJ2-7
CASSQDRRVGEQYF
TGTGCCAGCAGCCAGGACAGGAGGGTTGGGGAGCAGTACTTC
>TRBV7-2|TRBD2|once|14|TRBJ2-7
CASSSPSGRGEQYF
TGTGCCAGCAGCTCCCCTAGCGGGAGAGGAGAGCAGTACTTC
>TRBV30|.|once|15|TRBJ2-7
CALFEDRAGNYEQYF
TGTGCCTTATTCGAAGACAGGGCGGGGAACTACGAGCAGTACTTC
>TRBV5-1|.|.|13|TRBJ1-1
CASSSGTPGMAFF
TGCGCCAGCAGCTCCGGGACTCCGGGGATGGCTTTCTTT
>TRBV19|.|.|14|TRBJ1-3
CASSAGTRGNTIYF
TGTGCCAGTAGTGCCGGGACCCGAGGAAACACCATATATTTT
>TRBV19|TRBD2|.|16|TRBJ2-6
CASTASGGSGANVLTF
TGTGCCAGTACGGCTAGCGGGGGATCTGGGGCCAACGTCCTGACTTTC
>TRBV19|.|once|13|TRBJ1-6
CASSSGANSPLHF
TGTGCCAGTTCGTCAGGTGCTAATTCACCCCTCCACTTT
>TRBV5-8|.|.|14|TRBJ2-1
CASSLLSSYNEQFF
TGTGCCAGCAGCTTGTTAAGCTCCTACAATGAGCAGTTCTTC
>TRBV6-6|TRBD1|.|12|TRBJ2-7
CASSRQGYEQYF
TGTGCCAGCAGTCGACAGGGTTACGAGCAGTACTTC
>TRBV7-3|.|.|15|TRBJ2-2
CASSSDGRNTGELFF
TGTGCCAGCAGCTCCGACGGCCGAAACACCGGGGAGCTGTTTTTT
>TRBV10-1|.|.|17|TRBJ2-2
CASRAPGRNNSTGELFF
TGCGCCAGCAGAGCCCCAGGACGGAATAACTCAACCGGGGAGCTGTTTTTT
>TRBV6-1|TRBD1|.|18|TRBJ2-1
CASSDNIWLGQGGSEQFF
TGTGCCAGCAGTGATAATATTTGGCTGGGACAGGGGGGTAGTGAGCAGTTCTTC
>TRBV19|.|.|14|TRBJ2-7
CASSILAGSDEQYF
TGTGCCAGTAGTATACTCGCGGGGTCGGACGAGCAGTACTTC
>TRBV11-2|.|few|14|TRBJ1-6
CASGGSSYNSPLHF
TGTGCCAGCGGCGGGAGCTCCTATAATTCACCCCTCCACTTT